The clone carrying this TCR beta chain has more than one count but fewer than ten. Its antigen remains unidentified. The time point was: persistent/refractory GD, antithyroid drugs over 5 years with positive TRAb. The TCR library was made from RNA extracted from PBMCs. All patients originated from an endocrinology department located in Xi'an, China. Germline V gene sequence: CDR1 LNHDA, CDR2 SQIVND (reference sequence). This CDR3 contains 16 residues. The junction had 11 bases not matched to a gene; V was cut back by 8 bases and J by 4 bases. Through Arm-PCR of CDR3 regions and iRepertoire HTBI primers, TCR beta libraries were built. One entry per CDR3 protein results from TCRdb running MiXCR on the multiplex PCR reads. The sample has a few hundred thousand distinct CDR3 sequences, about 23% seen once; the top ten hold approximately 27%. These data are taken from a study of regulatory T cells in long-lasting Graves disease. Study in general: The term persistent Graves' disease signified upward of 5 years on antithyroid drugs with positive TSH receptor antibodies. Study-level points and caveats: Favored gene segments in persistent disease were TRBV28, TRBJ1-2 and TRBJ2-5.

This sequence joins TRBV19 and TRBJ2-2; 9 bases are shared with TRBD2. The source of this sequence is a woman aged 40 to 50 with Graves disease. Material: peripheral blood mononuclear cells (PBMCs), obtained when the disease was refractory, from a patient treated with antithyroid drugs. This CDR3 reads CASSTSGPPITGELFF. The CDR3 bases are TGTGCCAGTTCGACTAGCGGACCCCCGATCACCGGGGAGCTGTTTTTT.